This T cell receptor beta chain derives from a study of shared clonotypes between healthy human individuals. Study-wide points: The represented genetic and exposure-history diversity was limited by the small number of donors.

Genomic DNA belonging to each subset was distributed in equal measure over several immunoSEQ plates. This table comes from immunoSEQ multiplex PCR, and its TCRdb copy is limited to in-frame clones, with some not included. The sample contains some 350,000 clones, 74% of which appear only once. As to this clone: The antigen is not known.

Germline CDR1 SGHTA, CDR2 FQGTGA. The CDR3 extends over 17 amino acids. Trimming left V 5 bases short and J 0 bases short, with 17 bases between. The receptor comes from a man aged 25 to 45 in good health. The sample taken for sequencing was memory CD4+ T cells sorted from blood. Noted subset: CD45RA-negative fraction. The chain joins TRBV7-3 to TRBJ2-1; D may be TRBD1 (7 bases). The CDR3 region is CASSRQGGGSSYNEQFF. The CDR3, as DNA: TGTGCCAGCAGCCGACAGGGTGGGGGGAGCTCCTACAATGAGCAGTTCTTC.